Shown below are 26 T cell receptor beta chains from a single sample sequenced in a study of blood T cell repertoires in COVID-19. Produced via immunoSEQ multiplex PCR; TCRdb's table is partial and in-frame only. The sample lists about 60,000 clones, around 84% seen once, with roughly 15% in the top ten. Sequenced material: peripheral blood. The receptors here all came from an older man with active COVID-19.

As regards this clone: A read error may account for a junction end that differs from germline. V is TRBV7-7 and J is TRBJ2-2, with 9 bases lining up with TRBD1. The CDR3 totals 16 residues. CDR1 is SSHAT and CDR2 is FNYEAQ in the germline V gene (reference sequence). The CDR3, as DNA: TGTGCTAGCAGCACTCCGGGACAGGGAAACACCGGGGAGCTGTTTTTT. Translating gives CASSTPGQGNTGELFF. Drawing the rest from reference TRBV7-7 and TRBJ2-2, the complete variable domain is GAGVSQSPRYKVTKRGQDVTLRCDPISSHATLYWYQQALGQGPEFLTYFNYEAQPDKSGLPSDRFSAERPEGSISTLTIQRTEQRDSAMYRCASSTPGQGNTGELFFGEGSRLTVL.

The sample holds a few counts of this clone. This chain uses TRBV15 with TRBJ2-7, with D unclear. The CDR3 is 13 residues long. From germline, CDR1 is LNHNV and CDR2 YYDKDF (reference sequence). The V and J ends lost 8 bases and 2 bases respectively, with 13 bases between them. CDR3 DNA sequence: TGTGCCACCTCAAACACAGTTACCTACGAGCAGTACTTC. Its protein product is CATSNTVTYEQYF.

V usage is TRBV27 and J usage is TRBJ2-1, with D unclear. CDR1 MNHEY and CDR2 SMNVEV come from the germline V gene (reference sequence). V shed 3 bases and J shed 3 bases, with 6 bases lying between them. This CDR3 region has 13 residues. CDR3 bases: TGTGCCAGCAGTTTCACTAACTACAATGAGCAGTTCTTC. It translates to CASSFTNYNEQFF.

The chain employs TRBV2 and TRBJ2-3; D possibly corresponds to TRBD2 (5 bases). Deletions cut 4 bases from V and 1 base from J, with 6 bases between. The CDR3 consists of 13 residues. The germline V gene encodes CDR1 SNHLY and CDR2 FYNNEI. The CDR3 loop reads CASSAEGTDTQYF. The CDR3 DNA reads TGTGCCAGCAGTGCGGAGGGCACAGATACGCAGTATTTT.

The chain links TRBV7-2 to TRBJ2-5; D is perhaps TRBD2 (6 bases). This CDR3 has 16 amino acids. Per the germline V gene, CDR1 is SGHTA and CDR2 is FQGNSA. V was shortened by 5 bases and J by 5 bases, with 21 bases between the two germline ends. CDR3 sequence: CASSPPPFGAGETQYF. CDR3 nucleotides: TGTGCCAGCAGCCCGCCCCCATTTGGGGCGGGGGAGACCCAGTACTTC. Variable domain in full (rest from reference TRBV7-2 and TRBJ2-5): GAGVSQSPSNKVTEKGKDVELRCDPISGHTALYWYRQSLGQGLEFLIYFQGNSAPDKSGLPSDRFSAERTGGSVSTLTIQRTQQEDSAVYLCASSPPPFGAGETQYFGPGTRLLVL.

This sequence joins TRBV28 and TRBJ2-7; 11 bases align to TRBD2. The CDR3 is 13 residues long. Per the germline V gene, CDR1 is MDHEN and CDR2 is SYDVKM. Trimming cost V 10 bases and J 0 bases; bases outside gene matches: 2. The DNA for the CDR3 is TGTGCCATCCTAGCGGGAGGCTCCTACGAGCAGTACTTC. This sequence encodes CAILAGGSYEQYF.

The rearrangement uses TRBV7-8 and TRBJ2-3; no reliable D call. Germline lookup yields CDR1 SGHVS and CDR2 FQNEAQ. The CDR3 covers 16 residues. With 5 bases removed from V and 0 bases from J, the gap between germline ends came to 15 bases. CDR3 region: CASSLLAVTSTDTQYF. DNA for the CDR3: TGTGCCAGCAGCCTCTTAGCAGTAACTAGCACAGATACGCAGTATTTT. Combining the CDR3 with reference TRBV7-8 and TRBJ2-3 gives the whole variable domain GAGVSQSPRYKVAKRGQDVALRCDPISGHVSLFWYQQALGQGPEFLTYFQNEAQLDKSGLPSDRFFAERPEGSVSTLKIQRTQQEDSAVYLCASSLLAVTSTDTQYFGPGTRLTVL.

V gene TRBV28 combines with J gene TRBJ2-3, with TRBD2 matching 11 bases. The V gene's germline CDR1 is MDHEN and CDR2 SYDVKM. Trimming at V came to 10 bases and at J to 0 bases, leaving 9 bases not matched to a gene. This CDR3 region has 16 residues. The CDR3 coding sequence is TGTGCCACTAAACCGGGACTAGCGGCTAGCACAGATACGCAGTATTTT. Translated, it gives CATKPGLAASTDTQYF. Supplemented by reference TRBV28 and TRBJ2-3, the full variable domain reads DVKVTQSSRYLVKRTGEKVFLECVQDMDHENMFWYRQDPGLGLRLIYFSYDVKMKEKGDIPEGYSVSREKKERFSLILESASTNQTSMYLCATKPGLAASTDTQYFGPGTRLTVL.

V is TRBV5-8 and J is TRBJ1-1; maybe TRBD1 (5 bases). CDR1 is SGHTS and CDR2 is YDEGEE in the germline V gene. Trimming stripped 0 bases from V and 2 bases from J, with 5 bases between. The CDR3 runs 13 residues. CDR3 sequence: CASSLGTNTEAFF. The CDR3 coding sequence is TGTGCCAGCAGCTTGGGGACAAACACTGAAGCTTTCTTT.

The rearrangement uses TRBV14 and TRBJ2-1; the match to TRBD2 covers 10 bases. Germline V CDR1 and CDR2: SGHDN, FVKESK. The CDR3 consists of 15 residues. The J segment lost 8 bases and the V segment lost 4 bases, leaving 8 bases of the junction unmatched. Here the CDR3 DNA reads TGTGCCAGCAGCCCCAGCGGGAGGGCCGTTGATGAGCAGTTCTTC. Amino acids: CASSPSGRAVDEQFF.

The rearrangement links TRBV5-6 to TRBJ2-2; unclear D gene. The germline V and J ends were trimmed by 4 bases and 4 bases, with 14 bases remaining between them. Per the germline V gene, CDR1 is SGHDT and CDR2 is YYEEEE. The CDR3 runs 15 residues. The CDR3 loop reads CASSPRRHGTGELFF. The CDR3 DNA is TGTGCCAGCAGCCCCCGCCGACACGGCACCGGGGAGCTGTTTTTT.

The rearrangement uses TRBV15 and TRBJ2-1; possible D gene TRBD2, 6 bases. Looked up from germline, CDR1 is LNHNV and CDR2 is YYDKDF (reference sequence). The CDR3 is 21 amino acids. The V and J ends lost 0 bases and 6 bases respectively, with 30 bases between them. The CDR3 nucleotides are TGTGCCACCAGCAGAGATCGAATCGAGTCCTACGTCGGGAGACAAAGCAATGAGCAGTTCTTC. It encodes CATSRDRIESYVGRQSNEQFF. The whole variable domain, remainder taken from reference TRBV15 and TRBJ2-1, is DAMVIQNPRYQVTQFGKPVTLSCSQTLNHNVMYWYQQKSSQAPKLLFHYYDKDFNNEADTPDNFQSRRPNTSFCFLDIRSPGLGDTAMYLCATSRDRIESYVGRQSNEQFFGPGTRLTVL.

V gene TRBV28 combines with J gene TRBJ2-1; 7 bases are a match to TRBD1. With 10 bases clipped from V and 3 bases from J, the junction kept 9 bases outside the gene matches. Germline CDR1 reads MDHEN; CDR2 reads SYDVKM. CDR3 size: 14 residues. This chain's CDR3 is CATKGAGNYNEQFF. In DNA, the CDR3 is TGTGCCACAAAGGGGGCAGGGAACTACAATGAGCAGTTCTTC.

This chain connects TRBV19 to TRBJ2-7; maybe TRBD1 (6 bases). CDR1 is LNHDA, CDR2 SQIVND, per germline (reference sequence). Trimming left V 6 bases short and J 0 bases short, with 15 bases between. The CDR3 spans 15 residues. The CDR3 loop reads CASRRVLGASYEQYF. As DNA, the CDR3 is TGTGCCAGTAGGCGAGTATTGGGGGCCTCCTACGAGCAGTACTTC.

CDR3 loop: CASAQRGGNTGELFF. DNA of the CDR3: TGTGCTAGTGCCCAGAGGGGGGGAAACACCGGGGAGCTGTTTTTT. This chain connects TRBV12-5 to TRBJ2-2; possible D gene TRBD2, 7 bases. With 7 bases removed from V and 2 bases from J, the gap between germline ends came to 14 bases. This CDR3 is built from 15 residues. The V gene's germline CDR1 is LGHNT and CDR2 FRNRAP. The whole variable domain, remainder taken from reference TRBV12-5 and TRBJ2-2, is DARVTQTPRHKVTEMGQEVTMRCQPILGHNTVFWYRQTMMQGLELLAYFRNRAPLDDSGMPKDRFSAEMPDATLATLKIQPSEPRDSAVYFCASAQRGGNTGELFFGEGSRLTVL.

The chain is built from TRBV6-5 and TRBJ2-7; TRBD2 matches 9 bases. The CDR3 is made up of 14 amino acids. Germline V gene data show CDR1 as MNHEY and CDR2 as SVGAGI. J lost 2 bases, V lost 8 bases, and 7 bases had no gene match. In nucleotides, the CDR3 is TGTGCCAGCGACACGACTAGCGGAACCTACGAGCAGTACTTC. Translating it yields CASDTTSGTYEQYF.

This clone turned up a few times. This chain uses TRBV18 with TRBJ1-2; 7 bases agree with TRBD1. CDR3 size: 17 residues. After removal of 0 bases from V and 7 bases from J, the junction contained 14 bases not matched to a gene. Germline CDR1 KGHSH, CDR2 LQKENI. DNA for the CDR3: TGTGCCAGCTCACCACCCTCACAGGGGAGACGTGTCGCTGGCTACACCTTC. This gives the protein CASSPPSQGRRVAGYTF.

This clone came up a few times. The chain has TRBV7-9 and TRBJ2-1; 8 nucleotides line up with TRBD1. Germline CDR1 and CDR2: SEHNR and FQNEAQ (reference sequence). The CDR3 sequence is 16 residues long. Trimming cost V 3 bases and J 5 bases; bases outside gene matches: 9. CDR3 nucleotide sequence: TGTGCCAGCAGCTTGGGTCCCAGGGGGCGCAACAATGAGCAGTTCTTC. Translation gives CASSLGPRGRNNEQFF.

J is TRBJ1-2 and V is TRBV20-1, with D unclear. CDR1 is DFQATT, CDR2 SNEGSKA, per germline (reference sequence). The CDR3 totals 11 residues. V dropped 1 base and J dropped 7 bases, with 7 bases sitting between them. CDR3 sequence reads: CSARVSGGYTF. The DNA of the CDR3 is TGCAGTGCTAGAGTGAGCGGTGGCTACACCTTC.

The chain has TRBV18 and TRBJ2-7; D is unresolved. The length of the CDR3 is 13 residues. Germline CDR1 and CDR2: KGHSH and LQKENI. Trimming stripped 2 bases from V and 2 bases from J, with 7 bases between. DNA for the CDR3: TGTGCCAGCTCACCAAGTCCGGCCTACGAGCAGTACTTC. Protein product: CASSPSPAYEQYF.

V usage is TRBV29-1 and J usage is TRBJ2-4, with D possibly TRBD2 on 5 matching bases. CDR3 length: 13 residues. Germline CDR1 is SQVTM and CDR2 is ANQGSEA. The V gene lost 4 bases and the J gene lost 5 bases, with 12 bases spanning the gap. Here the CDR3 reads CSVVAAAENIQYF. CDR3 nucleotides: TGCAGCGTTGTGGCTGCAGCGGAAAACATTCAGTACTTC.

The V and J genes are TRBV11-2 and TRBJ1-2, with 7 nucleotides matching TRBD1. Germline CDR1 and CDR2: SGHAT and FQNNGV. This CDR3 has 12 amino acids. The trim removed 6 bases at V and 4 bases at J, leaving 2 bases unmatched. CDR3 nucleotides: TGTGCCAGCAGGGGGACAGTCTATGGCTACACCTTC. Protein product: CASRGTVYGYTF.

V and J are TRBV3-1 (or the pseudogene TRBV3-2) and TRBJ2-7; D not certain. This CDR3 has 14 residues. V lost 0 bases to trimming and J lost 2 bases, with 8 bases between them. From germline, CDR1 is LGHDT and CDR2 YNNKEL (reference sequence). CDR3 loop: CASSQDYVPYEQYF. As DNA, the CDR3 is TGTGCCAGCAGCCAAGATTATGTTCCCTACGAGCAGTACTTC.

This clone has just a few counts. The rearrangement links TRBV19 to TRBJ2-3; TRBD2 agrees at 11 bases. Germline assignment: CDR1 LNHDA and CDR2 SQIVND (reference sequence). The CDR3 runs 15 residues. Trimming took 5 bases from V and 3 from J; bases not matched to a gene: 4. The CDR3 spells CASSLIAGGTDTQYF. In DNA form, the CDR3 reads TGTGCCAGTAGTCTAATAGCGGGAGGGACAGATACGCAGTATTTT.

The genes are TRBV4-3 and TRBJ1-1, with D perhaps matching TRBD1 (6 bases). Germline V CDR1 and CDR2: LGHNA, YSLEER. The V and J ends lost 0 bases and 11 bases respectively, with 13 bases between them. The CDR3 is 13 amino acids. CDR3 sequence: CASSQETGRVAFF. The CDR3, as DNA: TGCGCCAGCAGCCAAGAAACAGGGCGGGTGGCTTTCTTT.

The V and J genes are TRBV24-1 and TRBJ1-2; D not certain. CDR3 length: 14 amino acids. Germline CDR1 KGHDR, CDR2 SFDVKD. V lost 8 bases and J lost 0, with 12 bases in between. The CDR3 nucleotides are TGTGCCACCACGACACCCTGGACTAACTATGGCTACACCTTC. This codes for CATTTPWTNYGYTF.